Below are 5 T cell receptor beta chains sequenced from a single sample in a study of cytomegalovirus exposure and HLA in healthy donors. Vbeta (60) and Jbeta (13) primers were used in the PCR. Repertoires were generated with immunoSEQ multiplex PCR, while TCRdb's copy carries only in-frame clones and drops some. The sample has 150,000 to 200,000 clones, around 78% seen once. The specimen was PBMCs. The receptors were gathered from a man aged 25 to 40 in good health and CMV-seronegative.

In this sample, this clone turned up once. V usage is TRBV2 and J usage is TRBJ1-5, with D possibly being TRBD1 (6 bases). Germline assignment: CDR1 SNHLY and CDR2 FYNNEI. With 2 bases removed from V and 1 base from J, the gap between germline ends came to 21 bases. This CDR3 has 19 amino acids. Written as DNA, the CDR3 is TGTGCCAGCAGTGAATATTTTAGAACAGGGCTTCGAAGCAATCAGCCCCAGCATTTT. This gives the protein CASSEYFRTGLRSNQPQHF.

This chain uses TRBV7-3 with TRBJ2-5; the D gene is possibly TRBD1 (8 bases). With 5 bases removed from V and 2 bases from J, the gap between germline ends came to 12 bases. Germline V gives CDR1 SGHTA, CDR2 FQGTGA. The CDR3 length is 14 residues. The CDR3 protein is CASSKQGGQETQYF. CDR3 bases: TGTGCCAGCAGCAAACAGGGGGGGCAAGAGACCCAGTACTTC.

This rearrangement joins TRBV7-7 to TRBJ2-1; 9 bases map to TRBD1. Germline loops: CDR1 SSHAT, CDR2 FNYEAQ (reference sequence). The CDR3 is 15 residues long. V was pared by 5 bases and J by 0 bases, with 2 bases of the junction left unmatched. The CDR3: CASSPGQGSYNEQFF. CDR3 nucleotide sequence: TGTGCCAGCAGCCCGGGACAGGGCTCCTACAATGAGCAGTTCTTC.

The genes are TRBV18 and TRBJ2-5, with D possibly matching TRBD1 (5 bases). CDR1 and CDR2 from the germline V gene are KGHSH and LQKENI. The CDR3 is 16 residues long. Trimming removed 3 bases at V and 2 bases at J, with 16 bases between. CDR3 residues: CASSPKGSPPQETQYF. The CDR3 coding sequence is TGTGCCAGCTCACCTAAGGGGTCCCCTCCTCAAGAGACCCAGTACTTC. The variable domain in full, with the rest retrieved from reference TRBV18 and TRBJ2-5, is NAGVMQNPRHLVRRRGQEARLRCSPMKGHSHVYWYRQLPEEGLKFMVYLQKENIIDESGMPKERFSAEFPKEGPSILRIQQVVRGDSAAYFCASSPKGSPPQETQYFGPGTRLLVL.

The CDR3 bases are TGTGCCAGCAGTTACACAGGGGCCTACGAGCAGTACTTC. Its protein is CASSYTGAYEQYF. The chain recombines TRBV6-5 with TRBJ2-7; 7 bases match TRBD1. CDR1 and CDR2 (germline): MNHEY, SVGAGI. The CDR3 extends over 13 amino acids. The V and J ends lost 2 bases and 2 bases, in that order; junction bases with no gene match: 0.